This T cell receptor (beta chain) was identified in a study of shared clonotypes between healthy human individuals. The study separated CD4+ cells into CD45RA+ naive and CD45RA-negative memory subsets. Regarding this clone: Its cognate antigen is unknown.

Here immunoSEQ multiplex PCR was the method, and the copy in TCRdb shows in-frame clones only, minus some. The data show about 330,000 clones, about 74% seen once. Findings of the study overall: Some clonotypes were shared by all four sorted-subset donors, while others were not shared. The non-shared ones had lower generation probabilities than the shared ones. Among the subsets, naive ones generally showed larger estimated richness than memory ones. For naive CD4 cells, 4% to 5% of clonotypes were shared across a few donors.

Sequencing was done on a sample of memory CD4+ T cells sorted from blood. The sample's subset: CD45RA-negative fraction. This receptor was taken from a man aged 25 to 45 in good health.

Here the CDR3 reads CATSRDPGISGNTIYF. The CDR3 nucleotides are TGTGCCACCAGCAGAGATCCCGGGATCTCTGGAAACACCATATATTTT. The genes are TRBV15 and TRBJ1-3, with no clear D. Germline V lookup: CDR1 LNHNV, CDR2 YYDKDF (reference sequence). Trimming shortened V by 0 bases and J by 0 bases, and 9 bases separated the two germline ends. This CDR3 spans 16 amino acids. Filled out from reference TRBV15 and TRBJ1-3, the complete variable domain reads DAMVIQNPRYQVTQFGKPVTLSCSQTLNHNVMYWYQQKSSQAPKLLFHYYDKDFNNEADTPDNFQSRRPNTSFCFLDIRSPGLGDTAMYLCATSRDPGISGNTIYFGEGSWLTVV.